The source of this TCR beta chain is a study of cytomegalovirus exposure and HLA in healthy donors. Study at large: From HLA-typed donors, an early data release held some 80 million unique TCRs. Study findings and constraints: In an earlier analysis, most TCR beta V segments were productive about 90% or about 30% of the time. As confirmed in vitro, a few CMV-associated chains were specific for CMV antigens. Cytomegalovirus association was listed for roughly 160 TCR beta chains.

A multiplex PCR was run with 60 Vbeta primers and 13 Jbeta primers. Assay used: immunoSEQ multiplex PCR; TCRdb lists only in-frame clones, some missing. Of about 150,000 clones listed, roughly four fifths were seen once; the top ten hold approximately 1.8%. As regards this clone: Its antigen is undetermined.

Trimming removed 8 bases from V and 7 bases from J; junction bases left unmatched: 3. CDR1 and CDR2 (germline): MNHEY, SVGAGI. The CDR3 is 12 amino acids. The chain carries TRBV6-5 and TRBJ2-1, with 9 bases aligning to TRBD1. The TCR sequence derives from a female donor in good health and CMV-seropositive. Sequenced input: PBMCs. This CDR3 reads CASADRGNEQFF. In DNA form, the CDR3 reads TGTGCCAGCGCTGACAGGGGGAATGAGCAGTTCTTC.